This T cell receptor beta chain emerged from a study of blood T cell repertoires in COVID-19. The overall study: The United States, Italy and Spain supplied acute and convalescent COVID-19 samples. In each case, the material was cDNA or gDNA derived from T cells, B-cell-depleted T cells, or PBMCs.

Original data processing: Reference gene primer amplification gave estimated nucleated cell counts. Sequenced by immunoSEQ multiplex PCR; TCRdb stores in-frame clones only, minus some. Clonal size and the V and J genes are those of that table, whereas D and trimming came from the DNA. The sample carries hundreds of thousands of clones, around nine tenths recorded once. CDR1 and CDR2 (germline): SGHRS, YFSETQ. V trimming: 3 bases; J trimming: 5 bases; junction bases outside the gene matches: 10. The CDR3 extends over 15 amino acids. J is TRBJ2-5 and V is TRBV5-1, with 7 bases identical to TRBD1. The receptor was isolated from a man between 40 and 49 years old with acute or convalescent COVID-19. The specimen was peripheral blood. The CDR3 sequence is CASSSSGGLGETQYF. Written as DNA, the CDR3 is TGCGCCAGCAGCTCATCAGGGGGTTTGGGGGAGACCCAGTACTTC.